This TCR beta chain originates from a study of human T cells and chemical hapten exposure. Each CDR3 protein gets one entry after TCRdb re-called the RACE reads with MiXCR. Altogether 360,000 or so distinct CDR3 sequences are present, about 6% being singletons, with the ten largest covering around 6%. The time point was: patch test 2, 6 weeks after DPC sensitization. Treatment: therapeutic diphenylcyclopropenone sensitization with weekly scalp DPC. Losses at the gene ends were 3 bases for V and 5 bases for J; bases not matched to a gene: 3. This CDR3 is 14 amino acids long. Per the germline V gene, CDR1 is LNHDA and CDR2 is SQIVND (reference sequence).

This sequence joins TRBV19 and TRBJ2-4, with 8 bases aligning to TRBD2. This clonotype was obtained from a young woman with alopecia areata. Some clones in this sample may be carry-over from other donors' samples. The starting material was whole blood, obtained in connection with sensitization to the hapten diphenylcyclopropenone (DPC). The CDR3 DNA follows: TGTGCCAGTAGTATCCGGGGGGGCGAAAACATTCAGTACTTC. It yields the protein CASSIRGGENIQYF.